The 26 T cell receptor beta chains given below trace back to one sample, sequenced in a study of T cells after yellow fever vaccination. MiXCR, run by TCRdb on the 5' RACE reads, gives a single entry per CDR3 protein. The sample carries a few hundred thousand distinct CDR3 sequences, approximately 4% recorded once. The sample in question was PBMCs, obtained 5 days after the yellow fever booster vaccination. The receptors originated from a man between 18 and 29 years old who received the YFV17D yellow fever vaccine.

The CDR3 region is CASSRQGVASYEQYV. CDR3 DNA sequence: TGTGCCAGCAGCCGGCAGGGTGTAGCATCCTACGAGCAGTACGTC. The rearrangement uses TRBV7-2 and TRBJ2-7; TRBD1 might be the D (5 bases). V was trimmed by 5 bases and J by 1 base, leaving 15 bases between them. The CDR3 is 15 amino acids. The germline gives CDR1 SGHTA, CDR2 FQGNSA.

This clonotype occurred many times. The J gene is TRBJ1-5, the V gene TRBV7-2, with D uncertain. Germline CDR1 reads SGHTA; CDR2 reads FQGNSA. The V end lost 5 bases, the J end lost 6 bases, and 11 bases lay between the germline ends. CDR3 length: 13 residues. The CDR3 loop reads CASSAGPAQPQHF. DNA for the CDR3: TGTGCCAGCAGCGCCGGACCTGCTCAGCCCCAGCATTTT.

V gene TRBV7-9 combines with J gene TRBJ1-5, with D possibly TRBD1 on 5 matching bases. Germline loops: CDR1 SEHNR, CDR2 FQNEAQ (reference sequence). V lost 4 bases and J 4 bases, leaving 20 bases between the germline ends. CDR3 size: 17 residues. The CDR3 DNA reads TGTGCCAGCAGCTCGTCCAGGGATCCCGGAATAAATCAGCCCCAGCATTTT. Protein: CASSSSRDPGINQPQHF.

The CDR3 spells CASSQTGQVTEQYF. CDR3 bases: TGCGCCAGCAGCCAAACCGGACAGGTCACCGAGCAGTACTTC. The rearrangement uses TRBV4-1 and TRBJ2-7; 7 nucleotides match TRBD1. J lost 6 bases, V lost 2 bases, and 7 bases had no gene match. From germline, CDR1 is MGHRA and CDR2 YSYEKL. The CDR3 consists of 14 residues.

This clonotype has a count of ten or more. The chain combines TRBV10-3 with TRBJ2-7; a possible D gene is TRBD1 (6 bases). CDR1 and CDR2 from the germline V gene are ENHRY and SYGVKD. The CDR3 extends over 14 amino acids. Trimming removed 4 bases at V and 0 bases at J, with 10 bases between. In DNA, the CDR3 is TGTGCCATCAGTGTAGGGGGTAGCTCCTACGAGCAGTACTTC. Its protein is CAISVGGSSYEQYF.

This clonotype was recorded a few times. J is TRBJ1-5 and V is TRBV5-1, with D unresolved. The V and J ends lost 4 bases and 0 bases respectively, with 17 bases between them. CDR3 size: 17 residues. Germline V gene data show CDR1 as SGHRS and CDR2 as YFSETQ. CDR3 region: CASSPGLVMGSNQPQHF. Written as DNA, the CDR3 is TGCGCCAGCAGCCCAGGATTGGTAATGGGTAGCAATCAGCCCCAGCATTTT.

The genes are TRBV27 and TRBJ1-4, with a possible D match to TRBD1 (5 bases). CDR1 is MNHEY, CDR2 SMNVEV, per germline (reference sequence). The V end lost 6 bases, the J end lost 8 bases, and 13 bases lay between the germline ends. The CDR3 totals 13 residues. CDR3 DNA sequence: TGTGCCAGCAGACCAGGGAACCAGGAAAAACTGTTTTTT. Protein product: CASRPGNQEKLFF.

Note on this clonotype: Given a much more abundant clone one base away, this may be a read error. This chain links TRBV12-3 or TRBV12-4 with TRBJ1-2; D is unclear. Trimming removed 6 bases at V and 10 bases at J, with 21 bases between. The CDR3 length is 14 residues. This chain's CDR3 is CASRSGLALSVYTF. The CDR3 DNA reads TGTGCCAGCAGATCTGGACTGGCCTTATCTGTCTACACCTTC.

At least ten counts were recorded for this clonotype. The chain has TRBV10-3 and TRBJ2-5; the match to TRBD1 covers 9 bases. V shed 9 bases and J 4 bases; nucleotides not matched to a gene: 9. CDR1 and CDR2 (germline): ENHRY, SYGVKD. The CDR3 is 14 amino acids. This CDR3 reads CAIWDRVAGETQYF. CDR3 nucleotide sequence: TGTGCCATATGGGACAGGGTGGCCGGAGAGACCCAGTACTTC.

CDR3 residues: CASRTLTDTQYF. DNA for the CDR3: TGTGCCAGCAGAACCCTCACAGATACGCAGTATTTT. The gene calls are TRBV6-2 or TRBV6-3 and TRBJ2-3; D unresolved. The CDR3 sequence is 12 residues long. Trimming shortened V by 6 bases and J by 2 bases, and 6 bases separated the two germline ends. Germline CDR1 MNHEY, CDR2 SVGEGT.

This clonotype was detected a few times. The CDR3 coding sequence is TGCGCCAGCAGCCACTATTTGAGCGGGGAGGACAATGAGCAGTTCTTC. This gives the protein CASSHYLSGEDNEQFF. The rearrangement uses TRBV4-3 and TRBJ2-1; 7 bases line up with TRBD2. The CDR3 covers 16 residues. Per the germline V gene, CDR1 is LGHNA and CDR2 is YSLEER. Losses at the gene ends were 3 bases for V and 5 bases for J; bases not matched to a gene: 10.

This clonotype was detected a few times. The chain recombines TRBV20-1 with TRBJ1-1; no definite D call. This CDR3 spans 14 amino acids. Germline loops: CDR1 DFQATT, CDR2 SNEGSKA (reference sequence). V was clipped by 1 base and J by 1 base, with 10 bases between them. CDR3 sequence: CSARGGNRNTEAFF. The CDR3 region has the DNA TGCAGTGCTAGAGGCGGAAATAGGAACACTGAAGCTTTCTTT.

CDR3 region: CASSVSSGPQETQYF. Written as DNA, the CDR3 is TGTGCCAGCAGCGTATCTAGCGGACCACAAGAGACCCAGTACTTC. The chain employs TRBV9 and TRBJ2-5; 7 nucleotides align to TRBD2. From germline, CDR1 is SGDLS and CDR2 YYNGEE. The CDR3 spans 15 residues. J gave up 2 bases and V 1 base, and 5 bases lay outside the gene matches.

This sequence joins TRBV24-1 and TRBJ2-5, with TRBD1 identical over 10 bases. Looked up from germline, CDR1 is KGHDR and CDR2 is SFDVKD. The CDR3 consists of 15 residues. The V and J ends lost 3 bases and 5 bases, in that order; junction bases with no gene match: 5. The chain's CDR3 is CATSDNRDRGETQYF. In DNA, the CDR3 is TGTGCCACCAGTGATAACCGGGACAGGGGTGAGACCCAGTACTTC.

This clonotype was observed at least ten times. The chain links TRBV7-2 to TRBJ1-6; D may be TRBD1 (5 bases). Germline V lookup: CDR1 SGHTA, CDR2 FQGNSA. Deletions cut 4 bases from V and 10 bases from J, with 20 bases between. The CDR3 is 16 residues long. CDR3 in amino acids: CASSSPSRGGASPLHF. CDR3 nucleotide sequence: TGTGCCAGCAGCTCCCCGTCTAGGGGTGGGGCCTCACCCCTCCACTTT.

The gene calls are TRBV7-3 and TRBJ2-2; 11 bases agree with TRBD2. The V gene end was trimmed by 5 bases and the J gene end by 7 bases; junction bases not matched to a gene: 6. This CDR3 region has 15 residues. Per germline, CDR1 SGHTA and CDR2 FQGTGA. This CDR3 is CASSPIAGGHGELFF. CDR3 in DNA: TGTGCCAGCAGCCCCATAGCGGGGGGGCACGGGGAGCTGTTTTTT.

This clonotype was seen only a few times. This chain uses TRBV29-1 with TRBJ2-5; 8 positions match TRBD2. The germline CDR1 and CDR2 sequences are SQVTM and ANQGSEA. The CDR3 covers 15 residues. V lost 3 bases to trimming and J lost 2 bases; unmatched junction nucleotides: 8. The CDR3 here is CSVELLAVPQETQYF. In DNA, the CDR3 is TGCAGCGTTGAGTTACTAGCGGTACCTCAAGAGACCCAGTACTTC.

This clonotype has just a few counts. This rearrangement joins TRBV28 to TRBJ1-6, with D unclear. Trimming removed 6 bases from V and 7 bases from J, with 16 bases in between. Looked up from germline, CDR1 is MDHEN and CDR2 is SYDVKM. The CDR3 sequence is 15 residues long. The CDR3 region has the DNA TGTGCCAGCAGGTGGCCCGACCGGAGCAATTCACCCCTCCACTTT. The encoded protein is CASRWPDRSNSPLHF.

The V and J genes are TRBV28 and TRBJ2-7; D ambiguous. Germline CDR1 MDHEN, CDR2 SYDVKM. The V gene lost 6 bases and the J gene lost 4 bases, with 10 bases spanning the gap. The CDR3 length is 12 residues. The chain's CDR3 is CASSDTDYEQYV. The CDR3 region has the DNA TGTGCCAGCAGCGATACAGATTACGAGCAGTACGTC.

V is TRBV7-9 and J is TRBJ1-2; no definite D call. This CDR3 is built from 16 residues. CDR1 and CDR2 (germline): SEHNR, FQNEAQ (reference sequence). The V end was cut by 5 bases, the J end by 2 bases, with 18 bases between. In DNA form, the CDR3 reads TGTGCCAGCAGCGATCTTAGTAGGTCCGGAAACTATGGCTACACCTTC. As protein: CASSDLSRSGNYGYTF.

Many counts were recorded for this clonotype. The chain links TRBV5-1 to TRBJ2-4; TRBD1 is a possible D gene (6 bases). Germline assignment: CDR1 SGHRS and CDR2 YFSETQ. The V end lost 2 bases, the J end lost 3 bases, and 9 bases lay between the germline ends. The CDR3 runs to 14 residues. The CDR3 here is CASSLTGLKNIQYF. The CDR3, as DNA: TGCGCCAGCAGCTTAACAGGGCTCAAAAACATTCAGTACTTC.

This clonotype was counted a few times. The genes are TRBV7-2 and TRBJ2-2, with D perhaps matching TRBD2 (6 bases). Germline V gene sequence: CDR1 SGHTA, CDR2 FQGNSA. V shed 4 bases and J shed 3 bases, with 9 bases lying between them. The CDR3 runs to 14 residues. CDR3 sequence reads: CASSSGLYTGELFF. The DNA for the CDR3 is TGTGCCAGCAGCTCGGGACTGTACACCGGGGAGCTGTTTTTT.

This clonotype has only one observation. A read error may explain this, as a much larger clone is one base away. This chain links TRBV10-3 with TRBJ1-5; 9 positions agree with TRBD1. CDR1 and CDR2 from the germline V gene are ENHRY and SYGVKD. The trim removed 11 bases at V and 6 bases at J, leaving 11 bases unmatched. CDR3 length equals 14 residues. The CDR3 DNA is TGTGCCTCTTCCCGGGACAGGGAGGCTCAGCCCCAGCATTTT. Amino acid sequence: CASSRDREAQPQHF.

This chain links TRBV7-8 with TRBJ1-2, with TRBD1 matching over 8 bases. The CDR3 sequence is 14 residues long. The germline V gene encodes CDR1 SGHVS and CDR2 FQNEAQ. The junction had 4 bases not matched to a gene; V was cut back by 5 bases and J by 2 bases. The CDR3 loop is CASSPRQGNYGYTF. In DNA, the CDR3 is TGTGCCAGCAGCCCGAGACAGGGGAACTATGGCTACACCTTC. The full variable domain, with the rest looked up from reference TRBV7-8 and TRBJ1-2, is GAGVSQSPRYKVAKRGQDVALRCDPISGHVSLFWYQQALGQGPEFLTYFQNEAQLDKSGLPSDRFFAERPEGSVSTLKIQRTQQEDSAVYLCASSPRQGNYGYTFGSGTRLTVV.

The sample holds many counts of this clonotype. The chain links TRBV4-3 to TRBJ1-1, with D tentatively TRBD1 (5 bases). Per germline, CDR1 LGHNA and CDR2 YSLEER. The CDR3 is 13 residues long. V was pared by 3 bases and J by 10 bases, with 15 bases between. The CDR3 DNA follows: TGCGCCAGCAGCCATCCCAGGGCGGGGGGAGCTTTCTTT. Residues: CASSHPRAGGAFF.

The chain has TRBV30 and TRBJ2-3; D is undetermined. The V end lost 2 bases, the J end lost 1 base, and 10 bases lay between the germline ends. CDR3 length: 14 amino acids. CDR1 is GTSNPN, CDR2 SVGIG, per germline (reference sequence). The CDR3 DNA is TGTGCCTGGAGTTTGGGTTACGGCACAGATACGCAGTATTTT. This codes for CAWSLGYGTDTQYF.